Listed below are T cell receptor beta chains from one sample, sequenced in a study of cytomegalovirus exposure and HLA in healthy donors. Sequencing used immunoSEQ multiplex PCR; TCRdb keeps in-frame clones, though not all of them. The table records 160,000 or so clones, 60% to 80% of them present only once. Sequenced input: PBMCs. The receptors originated from a male donor in good health and CMV-seronegative. Each CDR3 is given with its conserved first and last residue. D genes are given only for firm matches. Where a row states a size, it is once, few, many or the class of an expanded clone; other rows omit it.

abundance,d_gene,j_gene,v_gene,CDR3aa,CDR3nt
-,TRBD2,TRBJ2-7,TRBV28,CASSLGLAGDEQYF,TGTGCCAGCAGTTTGGGACTAGCGGGGGATGAGCAGTACTTC
-,TRBD1,TRBJ2-5,TRBV7-3,CASSLGTGETQYF,TGTGCCAGCAGCTTGGGGACAGGAGAGACCCAGTACTTC
once,-,TRBJ2-6,TRBV5-8,CASSWWGHSHSGANVLTF,TGTGCCAGCAGCTGGTGGGGACACAGTCACTCTGGGGCCAACGTCCTGACTTTC
-,TRBD1,TRBJ1-1,TRBV6-5,CAAHRGQTEAFF,TGTGCCGCTCACAGGGGGCAAACTGAAGCTTTCTTT
-,TRBD1,TRBJ1-1,TRBV9,CASSGDRGDTEAFF,TGTGCCAGCAGCGGTGACAGGGGGGACACTGAAGCTTTCTTT
few,-,TRBJ1-1,TRBV7-6,CASSFQAGTEAFF,TGTGCCAGCAGCTTTCAGGCCGGGACAGAAGCTTTCTTT
-,-,TRBJ2-7,TRBV7-2,CASSYGGLGSYEQYF,TGTGCCAGCAGCTACGGGGGATTGGGTTCCTACGAGCAGTACTTC
-,-,TRBJ2-2,TRBV5-5,CASSLEGARGTGELFF,TGTGCCAGCAGCTTGGAAGGGGCGCGAGGCACCGGGGAGCTGTTTTTT
-,-,TRBJ1-1,TRBV7-2,CASSQAGSLSGTEAFF,TGTGCCAGCAGCCAAGCCGGCTCACTCTCGGGTACTGAAGCTTTCTTT
-,TRBD2,TRBJ2-3,TRBV7-2,CASSLSPVRGGTDTQYF,TGTGCCAGCAGCTTATCCCCCGTACGGGGGGGCACAGATACGCAGTATTTT
-,-,TRBJ1-1,TRBV18,CASSPRPPGGGSDTEAFF,TGTGCCAGCTCACCACGTCCCCCCGGGGGTGGAAGCGACACTGAAGCTTTCTTT
medium-sized,TRBD1,TRBJ1-2,TRBV4-3,CASSQTGQGAGYGYTF,TGCGCCAGCAGCCAGACCGGACAGGGGGCCGGCTATGGCTACACCTTC
-,TRBD1,TRBJ2-7,TRBV6-5,CASRDRDRVNEQYF,TGTGCCAGCAGGGACCGGGACAGGGTGAACGAGCAGTACTTC
-,TRBD2,TRBJ2-1,TRBV7-9,CASSLVRGDNEQFF,TGTGCCAGCAGCTTAGTCCGGGGGGACAATGAGCAGTTCTTC